This TCR beta chain was sequenced during a study of T cell responses to AZD1222 COVID-19 vaccine (dated by TCRdb to 2020 to 2022). As for the study more broadly: TCR sequencing was performed for roughly 240 trial participants, of whom about 200 were given two doses of AZD1222 and around 25 were given two doses of MenACWY control vaccine. Enrollment into the trials was organized by age into subgroups of 18-55, 56-69 and 70-plus years, and those subgroups contained 148, 28 and 57 TCR-sequenced participants, respectively.

Here is what the overall study found, with its caveats: After two AZD1222 doses, spike-specific TCR breadth and depth were significantly higher than at day 0 and than in MenACWY recipients. The 56-69-year group was small, and its depth increase did not reach significance, likely because of low power. Nearly half of unique spike-specific TCRs reportedly recognized epitopes outside regions mutated in the B.1.351 and B.1.1.7 variants. Participants were mostly white British, with more females than males. The authors suggested clonal diversity may have been underestimated. Vaccine-associated CD4 TCRs spanned the whole spike protein, with dominant responses in regions 160-218 and 743-854. Because no day 14 peak-response samples were available, repertoires were characterized only after the peak T cell response. Conclusions about previously exposed vaccinees were limited because only 5 or 6 AZD1222 recipients were SARS-CoV-2 seropositive at baseline.

Trimming at the junction amounts to 2 bases on V and 1 base on J, and the germline ends lie 12 bases apart. CDR1 and CDR2 are drawn from the germline V gene: SGHVS, FQNEAQ. CDR3 length: 16 amino acids, cysteine to phenylalanine. The only DNA kept is the CDR3, 48 bases in frame from the first base. Concerning this clone itself: Its binding antigen is unknown. Per-base qualities were not stored, and no clone one base away is much larger.

The time point label here, explained by the study, means: about 28 days (+/-7) after the second vaccine dose. AZD1222 recipients whose second dose came at about 4 weeks and those whose second dose came at about 12 weeks were combined into one group, since spike-specific TCR depth and breadth did not differ between the two schedules. The vaccinee samples were drawn from two UK trials, COV001 and COV002, one of which was a single-blind randomized controlled phase 2/3 trial testing AZD1222 (ChAdOx1 nCoV-19) in healthy adults. Trial participant PBMC samples were collected at day 0 and day 28 after the second dose for TCRbeta chain sequencing. The CDR3 regions of human TCRbeta chains were subjected to immunosequencing. For the original study's pipeline: TCRs in the repertoires were compared against a reference library of SARS-CoV-2-specific TCRs that had been generated with the MIRA antigen-specificity platform. Breadth was defined as the fraction of unique TCRs that were SARS-CoV-2-associated. Depth was defined as the fraction of total T cells that were SARS-CoV-2-associated. Each spike-specific TCR was assigned to its reactive spike region and to a CD4 or CD8 class using the MIRA data. Log10-transformed breadth and depth values were compared by one-way ANOVA with Sidak's multiple comparisons tests. Imported from immuneACCESS, the table was reduced by TCRdb to in-frame sequences with V and J called. These copies leave out some clones; in studies compared against another copy, an unresolved V gene accounts for under half, and the cause of the remainder is not known. D and trimming come from the DNA, and the V and J calls and clone size come from that table. The sample table contains about 140,000 clones; only one count was recorded for about 86% of them. Together, the top ten hold approximately 5% of the sample.

This sequence originates from an adult who received the AZD1222 COVID-19 vaccine. The specimen was peripheral blood, collected 28 days after the second AZD1222 dose. The V and J genes are TRBV7-8 and TRBJ1-5, with no reliable assignment of the D segment. In nucleotide form, the sequence is TGTGCCAGCAGCTTATCCGGGGAAGCGAGCAATCAGCCCCAGCATTTT. It translates to CASSLSGEASNQPQHF.